This paragraph reports one T cell receptor beta chain. Its antigen remains unknown. This record comes from a study of T cell repertoires in cytomegalovirus infection. Across the study: Public TCR beta signatures marked donors with CMV infection and the matching HLA. Notes on the study in general: It was HLA-C-restricted CMV-specific TCR beta clonotypes that dominated the response ex vivo. Cumulative public TCR beta family frequency identified carriers of CMV plus the relevant HLA.

TCRdb passed the reads through MiXCR, listing each CDR3 protein once. The table lists a few hundred thousand distinct CDR3 sequences, around 18% of them singletons, with 8.7% in the top ten. This CDR3 is 15 amino acids long. The V and J ends lost 5 bases and 4 bases respectively, with 18 bases between them. Per the germline V gene, CDR1 is MDHEN and CDR2 is SYDVKM. The chain couples TRBV28 to TRBJ2-7; TRBD1 is a possible D gene (9 bases). Sequenced sample: PBMCs. This TCR derives from a human donor in good health (CMV status not recorded). Some clones in this sample may be carry-over from other donors' samples. The CDR3 region is CASSRGGTGRYEQYF. CDR3 in DNA: TGTGCCAGCAGTCGGGGGGGGACAGGGCGGTACGAGCAGTACTTC. Complete variable domain (other parts from reference TRBV28 and TRBJ2-7): DVKVTQSSRYLVKRTGEKVFLECVQDMDHENMFWYRQDPGLGLRLIYFSYDVKMKEKGDIPEGYSVSREKKERFSLILESASTNQTSMYLCASSRGGTGRYEQYFGPGTRLTVT.